This T cell receptor (beta chain) was documented in a study of blood T cell repertoires in COVID-19 (dated by TCRdb to the early 2020s). Study-wide context: Samples covering the acute and convalescent phases of COVID-19 were provided by collaborators in the United States, Italy and Spain. The material from the prospective study consisted of cDNA or gDNA derived from T cells, B-cell-depleted T cells, or PBMCs. Subjects who had been exposed to COVID-19, were actively infected with it, or had recovered from it provided the deeply sampled blood TCRbeta repertoires that made up the dataset. The repertoires were made available in a free public database intended to serve as a resource for research on the immune response to SARS-CoV-2. Samples were obtained from the ongoing ImmuneRACE study (first 160 participants) and from about 1,300 subjects provided by 6 global collaborators. Sample metadata almost always included a de-identified subject ID, COVID-19 status, age in years and sex. Where available, HLA class I and class II types were taken from metadata supplied by the sample provider and were not determined by assay-based typing.

Reading from cysteine to phenylalanine, the CDR3 counts 14 amino acids. The kept DNA is CDR3 alone, 42 bases in frame from the first base. The germline V gene gives CDR1 as MNHEY and CDR2 as SVGEGT. The germline ends are 12 bases apart after V is trimmed by 6 bases and J by 6 bases. TCRbeta CDR3 regions were amplified from genomic DNA by means of the immunoSEQ Assay, a bias-controlled multiplex PCR. In the authors' own workflow: Nucleated cell counts per sample were estimated from amplification of reference gene primers within the assay. To quantify the absolute abundance of each unique TCRbeta CDR3 rearrangement, sequence reads were collapsed and filtered. For each sample, productive Simpson clonality was calculated as the square root of Simpson's diversity index across productive rearrangements. TCRdb limited this immuneACCESS table to in-frame rearrangements with V and J called. A share of clones is missing; checked studies link under half to unresolved V genes, and the rest is unexplained. Clonal size and the V and J genes are those of that table, whereas D and trimming came from the DNA. The sample has some 180,000 clones on record, roughly 85% of them singletons. The ten largest clonotypes hold 2% to 2.5% of the sample.

In its sample, this clone was seen a few times. The target of this receptor is not known. No base quality values were provided; no much bigger clone lies one nucleotide off. Points the paper makes about the study in general: The quantity of clinical and demographic metadata differed by source and by participant and was supplied without curation.

The collaborating institutions used their own protocols to collect whole blood in K2EDTA tubes. Collaborator samples were shipped for TCRbeta analysis as frozen whole blood, isolated PBMCs, or DNA extracted from either sample type. The TCR sequence derives from a woman of 80 years or more with acute or convalescent COVID-19. What was sequenced was peripheral blood. Recombination connected TRBV6-2 or TRBV6-3 to TRBJ1-6; a tentative D call is TRBD1 (5 bases match). The CDR3 sequence is CASSSPGGNSPLHF. The sequenced DNA is TGTGCCAGCAGCTCCCCGGGGGGTAATTCACCCCTCCACTTT.